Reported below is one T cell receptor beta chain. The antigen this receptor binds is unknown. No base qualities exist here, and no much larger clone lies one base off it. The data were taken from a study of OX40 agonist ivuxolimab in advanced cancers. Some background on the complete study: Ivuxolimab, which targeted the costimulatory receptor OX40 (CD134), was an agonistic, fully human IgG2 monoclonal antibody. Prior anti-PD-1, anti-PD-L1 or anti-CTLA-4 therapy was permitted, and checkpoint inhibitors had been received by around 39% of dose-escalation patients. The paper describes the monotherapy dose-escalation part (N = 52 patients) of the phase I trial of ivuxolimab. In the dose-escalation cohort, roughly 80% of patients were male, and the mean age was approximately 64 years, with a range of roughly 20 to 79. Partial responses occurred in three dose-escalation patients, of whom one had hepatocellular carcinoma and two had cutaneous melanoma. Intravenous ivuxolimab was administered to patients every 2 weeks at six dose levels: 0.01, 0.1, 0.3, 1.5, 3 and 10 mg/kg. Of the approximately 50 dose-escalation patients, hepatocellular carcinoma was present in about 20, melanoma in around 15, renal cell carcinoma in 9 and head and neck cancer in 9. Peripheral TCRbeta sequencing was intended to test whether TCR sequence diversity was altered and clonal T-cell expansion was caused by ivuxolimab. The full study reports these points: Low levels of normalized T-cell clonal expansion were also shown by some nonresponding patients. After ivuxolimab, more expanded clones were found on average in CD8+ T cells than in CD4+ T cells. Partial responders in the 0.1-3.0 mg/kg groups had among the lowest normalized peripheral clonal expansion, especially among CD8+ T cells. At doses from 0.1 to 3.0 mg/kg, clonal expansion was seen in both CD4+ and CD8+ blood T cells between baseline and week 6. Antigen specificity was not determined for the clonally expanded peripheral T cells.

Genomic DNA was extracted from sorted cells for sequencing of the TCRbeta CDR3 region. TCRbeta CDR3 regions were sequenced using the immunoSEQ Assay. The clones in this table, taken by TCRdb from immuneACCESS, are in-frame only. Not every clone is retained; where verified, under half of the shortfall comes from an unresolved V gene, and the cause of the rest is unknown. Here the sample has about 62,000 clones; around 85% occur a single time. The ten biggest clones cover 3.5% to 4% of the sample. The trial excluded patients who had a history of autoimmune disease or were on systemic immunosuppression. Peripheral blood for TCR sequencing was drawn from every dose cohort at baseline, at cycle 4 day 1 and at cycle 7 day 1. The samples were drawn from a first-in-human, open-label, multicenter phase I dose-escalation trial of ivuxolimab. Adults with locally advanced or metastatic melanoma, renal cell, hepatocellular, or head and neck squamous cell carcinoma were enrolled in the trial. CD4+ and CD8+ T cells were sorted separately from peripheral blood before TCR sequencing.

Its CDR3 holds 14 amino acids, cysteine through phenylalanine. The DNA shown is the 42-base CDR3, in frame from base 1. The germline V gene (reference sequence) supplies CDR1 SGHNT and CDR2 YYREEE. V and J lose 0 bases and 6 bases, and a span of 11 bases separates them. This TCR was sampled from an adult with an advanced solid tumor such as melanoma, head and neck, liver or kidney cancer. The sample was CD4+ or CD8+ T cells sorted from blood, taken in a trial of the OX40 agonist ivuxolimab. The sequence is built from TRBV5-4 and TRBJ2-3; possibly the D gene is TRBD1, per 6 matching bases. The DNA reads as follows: TGTGCCAGCAGCTTGGGTCAGGGGTGGGATACGCAGTATTTT. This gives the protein CASSLGQGWDTQYF.